The entry below gives a single T cell receptor (beta chain) sequence along with its context. This entry is derived from a study of blood T cell repertoires in COVID-19. Study summary: The study drew acute and convalescent COVID-19 samples from the United States, Italy and Spain. Nucleic acid was either cDNA or gDNA, and it came from T cells, B-cell-depleted T cells, or PBMCs.

In the original workflow: Using reference gene primer amplification, nucleated cell counts were estimated. The repertoire was sequenced with immunoSEQ multiplex PCR; TCRdb's copy has only in-frame clones and lacks some. The D gene and trimming were derived from the DNA, and the V and J assignments and clone size from that table. This table has hundreds of thousands of clones, 70% to 90% appearing once. Per the germline V gene, CDR1 is LNHDA and CDR2 is SQIVND (reference sequence). V lost 4 bases, J lost 2 bases, and 3 bases stayed unmatched. The length of the CDR3 is 14 residues. This TCR was sampled from a human donor in a cohort sampled during active COVID-19. The chain combines TRBV19 with TRBJ2-3, with 7 bases lining up with TRBD2. Input material: peripheral blood. The CDR3 DNA follows: TGTGCCAGTAGTAGAGCGGGATACACAGATACGCAGTATTTT. Residues: CASSRAGYTDTQYF.